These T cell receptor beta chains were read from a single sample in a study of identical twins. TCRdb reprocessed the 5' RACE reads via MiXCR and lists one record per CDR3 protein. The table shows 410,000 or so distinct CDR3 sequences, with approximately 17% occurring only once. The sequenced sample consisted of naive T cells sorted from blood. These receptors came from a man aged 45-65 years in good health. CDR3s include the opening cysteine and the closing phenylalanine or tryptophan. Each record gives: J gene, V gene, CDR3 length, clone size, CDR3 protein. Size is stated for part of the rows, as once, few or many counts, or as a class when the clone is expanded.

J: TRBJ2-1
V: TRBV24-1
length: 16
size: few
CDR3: CATSDWTSGRPNEQFF

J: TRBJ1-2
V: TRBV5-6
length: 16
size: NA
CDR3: CASNMRLRDGARGYTF

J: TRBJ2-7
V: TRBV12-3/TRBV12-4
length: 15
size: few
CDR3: CASSLGGGGAYEQYF

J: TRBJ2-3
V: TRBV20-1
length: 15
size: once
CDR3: CSPADLAGGPDTQYF

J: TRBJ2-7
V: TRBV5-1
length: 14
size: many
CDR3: CASSLAGTDYEQYF

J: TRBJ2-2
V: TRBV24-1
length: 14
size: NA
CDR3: CASKGTGNTGELFF

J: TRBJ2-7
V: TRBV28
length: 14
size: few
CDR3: CASTPAGGYNEQYF

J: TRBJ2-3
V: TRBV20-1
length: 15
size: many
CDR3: CSALNAGGSTDTQYF

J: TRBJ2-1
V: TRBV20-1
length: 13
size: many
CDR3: CSAGVWGSYEQFF

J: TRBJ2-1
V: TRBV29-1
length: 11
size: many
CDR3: CSGHRYNEQFF

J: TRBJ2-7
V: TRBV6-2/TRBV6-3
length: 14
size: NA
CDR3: CAITDTSGASEQYF

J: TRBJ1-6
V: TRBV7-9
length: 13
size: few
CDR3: CASSFQNNSPLHF

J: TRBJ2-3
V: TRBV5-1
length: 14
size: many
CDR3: CASSPGPASDTQYF

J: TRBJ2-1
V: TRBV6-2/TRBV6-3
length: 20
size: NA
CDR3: CASSYSRRGLRYFAYNEQFF